A selection of T cell receptor beta chains follows, all from one sample in a study of T cell responses to AZD1222 COVID-19 vaccine. Data came from immunoSEQ multiplex PCR; TCRdb stores just in-frame clones and leaves some out. The profile shows over 150,000 clones, roughly nine tenths of them singletons. The sequencing used peripheral blood, collected on day 0 of AZD1222 vaccination. These receptors came from an adult in good health. CDR3s include the opening cysteine and the closing phenylalanine or tryptophan. A D gene is named only where the DNA matches it firmly. Rows give clone size only sometimes, using once, few, many, or a class for an expanded clone.

-,TRBJ2-1,-,12,TRBV9,TGTGCCAGTGAGGGACCAGTCGGTGAGCAGTTCTTC,CASEGPVGEQFF
-,TRBJ2-1,-,13,TRBV6-1,TGTGCCAGCAGTGAGGCGGCCTACAATGAGCAGTTCTTC,CASSEAAYNEQFF
-,TRBJ1-6,-,20,TRBV18,TGTGCCAGCTCACCCCTCGACCCCTTTTCAGGGAGGGCCTATAATTCACCCCTCCACTTT,CASSPLDPFSGRAYNSPLHF
-,TRBJ2-2,-,13,TRBV6-4,TGTGCCAGCAGTGAAGGGGACACCGGGGAGCTGTTTTTT,CASSEGDTGELFF
-,TRBJ2-3,-,15,TRBV18,TGTGCCAGCTCACCGCCCTCGGGACTCCGCCATACGCAGTATTTT,CASSPPSGLRHTQYF
once,TRBJ1-3,-,13,TRBV7-2,TGTGCCAGCAGCTTAGTTAGGGGAAACACCATATATTTT,CASSLVRGNTIYF
-,TRBJ2-5,TRBD2,16,TRBV3-1/TRBV3-2,TGTGCCAGCAGTCCACGAGTAGCGGGAGACCAAGAGACCCAGTACTTC,CASSPRVAGDQETQYF
-,TRBJ2-1,-,15,TRBV6-5,TGTGCCAGCAGTCGCGCAGTGGGCTCCTACAATGAGCAGTTCTTC,CASSRAVGSYNEQFF
-,TRBJ1-5,-,14,TRBV15,TGTGCCACCAGCAGTGGCCAGGTTTTTGAGCCCCAGCATTTT,CATSSGQVFEPQHF
once,TRBJ1-4,-,13,TRBV12-3/TRBV12-4,TGTGCCAGCAGTTTAGCGGGGGTTGAAAAACTGTTTTTT,CASSLAGVEKLFF
once,TRBJ2-3,TRBD2,17,TRBV7-9,TGTGCCAGCAGCGGAAGCGGGGCGCCCGCTAGCACAGATACGCAGTATTTT,CASSGSGAPASTDTQYF
-,TRBJ2-3,TRBD1,11,TRBV7-2,TGTGCCAGCAGCACCGGGACAGAGCAGTATTTT,CASSTGTEQYF
few,TRBJ2-7,-,13,TRBV27,TGTGCCAGCAGCGCATTGAGCTCCTACGAGCAGTACTTC,CASSALSSYEQYF
-,TRBJ2-2,TRBD1,15,TRBV7-3,TGTGCCAGCAGCTACCCCGGGACAGACACCGGGGAGCTGTTTTTT,CASSYPGTDTGELFF
-,TRBJ1-4,-,14,TRBV5-1,TGCGCCAGCAGCTTGGGGCAGCATAATGAAAAACTGTTTTTT,CASSLGQHNEKLFF
-,TRBJ2-7,-,14,TRBV30,TGTGCCTGGAGTGTACCTGGAGGAGAGTACGAGCAGTACTTC,CAWSVPGGEYEQYF
-,TRBJ2-3,-,11,TRBV6-5,TGTGCCAGCAAGAACCCAAGGGAGCAGTATTTT,CASKNPREQYF
-,TRBJ2-3,-,15,TRBV6-5,TGTGCCAGCAGTTACCATCAGGACTTGGCGCGTACGCAGTATTTT,CASSYHQDLARTQYF
once,TRBJ2-5,-,12,TRBV7-7,TGTGCTAGCAGCTTAGATAGGGAGACCCAGTACTTC,CASSLDRETQYF
-,TRBJ1-2,-,14,TRBV27,TGTGCCAGCAGTTCAGGGACATCATCCTATGGCTACACCTTC,CASSSGTSSYGYTF
-,TRBJ2-1,TRBD2,16,TRBV10-1,TGCGCCAGCAGTCGGACTAGCGGGAGTAACTACAATGAGCAGTTCTTC,CASSRTSGSNYNEQFF
few,TRBJ2-3,-,14,TRBV9,TGTGCCAGCAGCGTAGTAGGAACATCGGATACGCAGTATTTT,CASSVVGTSDTQYF
-,TRBJ1-4,-,15,TRBV7-9,TGTGCCAGCAGCCCAGGGACGCTGGGGAATGAAAAACTGTTTTTT,CASSPGTLGNEKLFF
-,TRBJ1-1,-,14,TRBV7-2,TGTGCCAGCAGCTTGGACCAGGGACGAACTGAAGCTTTCTTT,CASSLDQGRTEAFF
-,TRBJ1-1,TRBD1,13,TRBV30,TGTGCCTGCCCCGGGACAGTGAACACTGAAGCTTTCTTT,CACPGTVNTEAFF
-,TRBJ1-3,TRBD1,15,TRBV2,TGTGCCAGCAGTGAAATTACAGGGGGAGGAAACACCATATATTTT,CASSEITGGGNTIYF
-,TRBJ1-5,TRBD1,15,TRBV19,TGTGCCAGTAGTATAGGGCAGGGGGTCAATCAGCCCCAGCATTTT,CASSIGQGVNQPQHF
-,TRBJ2-7,-,12,TRBV6-5,TGTGCCAGCAGCGGCGGTCTGGGTGTCATAAACTTC,CASSGGLGVINF
-,TRBJ1-5,TRBD1,16,TRBV11-2,TGTGCCAGCAGCTTAGATAGGAGGCAGGGGGACCAGCCCCAGCATTTT,CASSLDRRQGDQPQHF
-,TRBJ1-2,-,14,TRBV19,TGTGCCAGTAGTATACTATCGAGGCCCTATGGCTACACCTTC,CASSILSRPYGYTF
-,TRBJ1-1,-,12,TRBV6-5,TGTGCCACCTCCGACCTGAACACTGAAGCTTTCTTT,CATSDLNTEAFF
-,TRBJ2-3,TRBD2,14,TRBV11-3,TGTGCCAGCAGCTCTAGCGGGGGAACAGATACGCAGTATTTT,CASSSSGGTDTQYF
-,TRBJ2-1,TRBD2,13,TRBV9,TGTGCCAGCAGCGTAGCTACGGGGGGTACACAGTTCTTC,CASSVATGGTQFF
-,TRBJ1-1,-,16,TRBV23-1,TGCGCCAGCAGTCAATCGAGGGCAGGGGTGAACACTGAAGCTTTCTTT,CASSQSRAGVNTEAFF
-,TRBJ1-2,-,12,TRBV5-5,TGTGCCAGCGGGGGCCCCGGCTATGGCTACACCTTC,CASGGPGYGYTF
-,TRBJ1-3,-,13,TRBV5-1,TGCGCCAGCAGCTTGGCCTTGTCAAACACCATATATTTT,CASSLALSNTIYF
-,TRBJ2-1,TRBD2,16,TRBV24-1,TGTGCCACCAGTGATCAAAGCGGGGGGACCTACAATGAGCAGTTCTTC,CATSDQSGGTYNEQFF
-,TRBJ1-1,-,16,TRBV9,TGTGCCAGCAGCGCCCCACAAGGGGGGATGAACACTGAAGCTTTCTTT,CASSAPQGGMNTEAFF
large,TRBJ2-7,TRBD1,15,TRBV4-1,TGCGCCAGCAGTTTCGGACAGGGGGAAGGCTACGAGCAGTACTTC,CASSFGQGEGYEQYF
-,TRBJ1-5,-,13,TRBV2,TGTGCCAGCAGTGCTTGGGCCAATCAGCCCCAGCATTTT,CASSAWANQPQHF
-,TRBJ1-2,-,13,TRBV27,TGTGCCAGCAGTCCCGCCGCAGGGTATGGCTACACCTTC,CASSPAAGYGYTF
-,TRBJ1-2,TRBD1,13,TRBV19,TGTGCCAGTAGTATCAACGACAGGGTGGGCTACACCTTC,CASSINDRVGYTF
-,TRBJ1-2,-,15,TRBV9,TGTGCCAGCAGCGTAGCTATCGGCGGGAACTATGGCTACACCTTC,CASSVAIGGNYGYTF
-,TRBJ1-5,-,14,TRBV7-9,TGTGCCAGCAGCTTAGGACAGGCCACGGGTCCCCAGCATTTT,CASSLGQATGPQHF
-,TRBJ1-6,-,14,TRBV18,TGTGCCAGCTCACCACCGCGGCCGAATTCACCCCTCCACTTT,CASSPPRPNSPLHF
-,TRBJ2-7,TRBD2,18,TRBV19,TGTGCCAGTAGCTGGGGACTAGCGGGAGCCGGGACCTCCTACGAGCAGTACTTC,CASSWGLAGAGTSYEQYF
-,TRBJ1-4,-,14,TRBV3-1/TRBV3-2,TGTGCCAGCAGCCAACGGCAGAATAATGAAAAACTGTTTTTT,CASSQRQNNEKLFF
-,TRBJ2-3,TRBD2,12,TRBV7-3,TGTGCCAGCAGCCGCGCGGGAGCGACGCAGTATTTT,CASSRAGATQYF